This T cell receptor (beta chain) was recovered during a study of T cells and copy number aberrations in small-cell lung cancer (dated by TCRdb to 2020 to 2023). Background for the entire study: To relate T cell metrics to mutations and copy number aberrations, the same tumor regions underwent both TCR repertoire sequencing and whole-exome sequencing. Tumor TCR data existed for 16 to 20 patients, while around 13 patients had TCR data covering both tumor and normal tissue.

TCR-beta CDR3 regions were amplified from genomic DNA with the immunoSEQ hsTCRB Kit using multiplexed V- and J-gene primers. Unique DNA barcodes were added in a second PCR, and the samples were pooled together with a negative control and a positive control. Pooled TCR-beta libraries were sequenced on an Illumina MiSeq with a 150-cycle paired-end protocol. Processing in the source paper ran as follows. Raw sequencing data were processed by Adaptive Biotechnologies into a report containing normalized, annotated TCR-beta repertoires. T-cell density was computed as TCR-beta templates normalized to usable DNA, which was estimated by amplifying housekeeping genes. Richness was defined as the count of unique rearrangements, and clonality was defined as 1 minus Pielou's evenness. Not all clones reach the TCRdb copy of this immuneACCESS table, which keeps in-frame sequences only. Checked studies attribute under half of the gap to unresolved V genes and leave the rest unexplained. V and J calls and clone size are given by that table; D and trimming were obtained from the DNA. In this sample the table shows 7,500 or so clones, roughly four fifths of which occur a single time. The top ten hold roughly 4.5% of the sample.

The donors were limited-stage small-cell lung cancer patients who had surgical resection in Hangzhou, China, between about 2007 and 2020. Every donor went straight to surgery with no preoperative chemotherapy or radiotherapy, and no donor was given immunotherapy either before or after surgery. In the sequenced cohort of fewer than 25 patients, every patient was either a smoker or a heavy second-hand smoker. Adjacent normal lung was taken at least 2 cm away from the tumor margin, and two pathologists confirmed by morphology that the adjacent normal lung was free of malignant cells. The study used multi-region TCR-beta sequencing of resected limited-stage small-cell lung cancers together with tumor-adjacent lung tissue to characterize T cell repertoire heterogeneity. Genomic DNA was extracted from FFPE tissue using the AllPrep DNA/RNA FFPE Kit (Qiagen). V trim: 10 bases; J trim: 5 bases; unmatched bases: 9. Per the germline V gene, ENHRY is the CDR1 and SYGVKD is the CDR2. The CDR3 runs 15 residues from the cysteine to the phenylalanine. Kept here is only the CDR3 DNA, which spans 45 bases and is read in frame from base 1.

Regarding this clone: Its antigen is not yet known. There are no base qualities to consult, and no much larger clone falls within one base.

What the authors observed across the whole study: Because surgical resection is uncommon in small-cell lung cancer, the study was limited by a small sample size, and the findings need validation. Compared with adjacent lung tissue, tumors showed lower T-cell density, richness and clonality, although the density difference was not significant. All specimens were formalin-fixed paraffin-embedded tissue, which is known to introduce sequencing artifacts.

This chain is built from TRBV10-3 and TRBJ2-5, and TRBD2 aligns with 14 junction nucleotides. The source of this sequence is a woman aged 45-65 years with small cell lung cancer. Specimen: normal tissue next to the tumor. The bases read TGTGCCACGAGACTAGCGGGAGGGCCGGGTGAGACCCAGTACTTC. Its translation is CATRLAGGPGETQYF.